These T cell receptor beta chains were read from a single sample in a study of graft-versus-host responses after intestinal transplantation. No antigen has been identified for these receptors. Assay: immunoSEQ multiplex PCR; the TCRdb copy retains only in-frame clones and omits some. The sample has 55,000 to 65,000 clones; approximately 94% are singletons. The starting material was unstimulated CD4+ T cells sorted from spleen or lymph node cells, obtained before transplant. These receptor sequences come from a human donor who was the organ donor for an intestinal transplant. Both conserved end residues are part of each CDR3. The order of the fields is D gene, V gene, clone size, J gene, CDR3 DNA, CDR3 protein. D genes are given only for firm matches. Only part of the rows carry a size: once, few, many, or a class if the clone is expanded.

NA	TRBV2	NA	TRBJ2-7	TGTGCCAGCAGAGTTACGGGACAATTTATCTACGAGCAGTACTTC	CASRVTGQFIYEQYF
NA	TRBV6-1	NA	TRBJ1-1	TGTGCCAACCACAAATTGGGGCTGAGTGTCACTGAAGCTTTCTTT	CANHKLGLSVTEAFF
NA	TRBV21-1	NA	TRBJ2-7	TGTGCCAGCAGCAAAGAACAGACCTACGAGCAGTACTTC	CASSKEQTYEQYF
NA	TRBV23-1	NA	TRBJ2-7	TGCGCCAGCAGTCAAGGGACATCCTACGAGCAGTACTTC	CASSQGTSYEQYF
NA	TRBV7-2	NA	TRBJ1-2	TGTGCCAGCAGTCTAGAGGGGGGGCTCGGCTACACCTTC	CASSLEGGLGYTF
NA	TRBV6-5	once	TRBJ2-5	TGTGCCAGCGCCCCGTCATGGAAGACAGAGACCCAGTACTTC	CASAPSWKTETQYF
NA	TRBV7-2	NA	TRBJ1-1	TGTGCCAGCAGCTCACAGGTAGGGACTGAAGCTTTCTTT	CASSSQVGTEAFF
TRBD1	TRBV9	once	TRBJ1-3	TGTGCCAGCAGCGCACTTGGGACAGAAGGAAACACCATATATTTT	CASSALGTEGNTIYF
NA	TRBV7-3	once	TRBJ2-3	TGTGCCAGCAGCTTAAATGCAGGGTTCCCAGATACGCAGTATTTT	CASSLNAGFPDTQYF
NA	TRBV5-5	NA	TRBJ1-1	TGTGCCAGCAGCTTGGTTAGTAGGGGGAGCACTGAAGCTTTCTTT	CASSLVSRGSTEAFF
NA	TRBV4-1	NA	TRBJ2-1	TGCGCCAGCAGCCAAGGGACTCCTGCCTCCTACAATGAGCAGTTCTTC	CASSQGTPASYNEQFF
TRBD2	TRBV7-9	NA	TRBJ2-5	TGTGCCAGCAGCCGCGATCGGGGGGGAATCCAAGAGACCCAGTACTTC	CASSRDRGGIQETQYF
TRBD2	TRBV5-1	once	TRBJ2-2	TGCGCCTCCCAAGGGCTAGCGGGGGTCACCGGGGAGCTGTTTTTT	CASQGLAGVTGELFF
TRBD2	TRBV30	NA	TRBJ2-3	TGTGCCTGGAGTGTAGCTAGCGGGGGCACAGATACGCAGTATTTT	CAWSVASGGTDTQYF
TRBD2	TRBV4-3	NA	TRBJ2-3	TGCGCCAGCAGCCGAGCAGTGGGGACTAGCGTCTCCGGGGATACGCAGTATTTT	CASSRAVGTSVSGDTQYF
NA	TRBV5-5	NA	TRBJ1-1	TGTGCCAGCAGTTATGACACCTACACTGAAGCTTTCTTT	CASSYDTYTEAFF
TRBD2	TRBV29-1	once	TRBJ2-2	TGCAGCGTTATGGGGAGGGGAAACACCGGGGAGCTGTTTTTT	CSVMGRGNTGELFF
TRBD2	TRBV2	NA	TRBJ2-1	TGTGCCAGCAGCCCCGGGACTAGCGGGGGGGCTTTAGAGTTCTTC	CASSPGTSGGALEFF
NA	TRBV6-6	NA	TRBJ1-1	TGTGCCAGCAGACGTACAGCAAACACTGAAGCTTTCTTT	CASRRTANTEAFF
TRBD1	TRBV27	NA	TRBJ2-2	TGTGCCAGCAGTTGGAGACAGGGGTATGGCGGGGAGCTGTTTTTT	CASSWRQGYGGELFF
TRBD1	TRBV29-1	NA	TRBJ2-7	TGCAGCGTTTCCGGGGAGACAGGGGTCGAGCAGTACTTC	CSVSGETGVEQYF
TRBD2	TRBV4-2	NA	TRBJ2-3	TGTGCCAGCAGCCATAGGAATCTGGCGGGGGAATACGGCCCCACAGATACGCAGTATTTT	CASSHRNLAGEYGPTDTQYF
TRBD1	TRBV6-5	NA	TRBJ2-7	TGTGCCAGCAGTCCACCCGGGACAGGGAATAGGTTGCAGTACTTC	CASSPPGTGNRLQYF
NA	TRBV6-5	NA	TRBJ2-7	TGTGCCAGCAGTTACGCAGGATTCTACGAGCAGTACTTC	CASSYAGFYEQYF
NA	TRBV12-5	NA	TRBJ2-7	TGTGCTAGTGGTTTGCCCCCAGGGGGCGGGGGCCCCTACGAGCAGTACTTC	CASGLPPGGGGPYEQYF
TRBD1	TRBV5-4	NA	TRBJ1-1	TGTGCCAGCAGCCTCGCCGCGGGACAGGTGAACACTGAAGCTTTCTTT	CASSLAAGQVNTEAFF
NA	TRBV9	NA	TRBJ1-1	TGTGCCGACGACAGGACTGAAGCTTTCTTT	CADDRTEAFF